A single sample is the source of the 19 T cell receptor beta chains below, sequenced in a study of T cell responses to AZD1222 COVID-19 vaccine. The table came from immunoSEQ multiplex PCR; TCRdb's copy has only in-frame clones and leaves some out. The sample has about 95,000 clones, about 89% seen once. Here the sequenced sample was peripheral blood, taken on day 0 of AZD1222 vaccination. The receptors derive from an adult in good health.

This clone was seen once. Here the CDR3 DNA reads TGTGCCAGCAAATCTCAGGGAGGAACCTACGAGCAGTACTTC. It yields the protein CASKSQGGTYEQYF. The J gene is TRBJ2-7, the V gene TRBV27, with a possible D match to TRBD2 (6 bases). The V end was cut by 7 bases, the J end by 2 bases, with 15 bases between. CDR1 is MNHEY, CDR2 SMNVEV, per germline (reference sequence). The CDR3 extends over 14 amino acids.

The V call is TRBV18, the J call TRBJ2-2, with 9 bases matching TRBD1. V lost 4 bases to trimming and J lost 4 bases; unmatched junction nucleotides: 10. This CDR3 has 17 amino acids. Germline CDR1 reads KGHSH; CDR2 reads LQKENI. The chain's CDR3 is CASSQTKGQGSTGELFF. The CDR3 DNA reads TGTGCCAGCTCACAAACGAAAGGACAGGGGTCCACCGGGGAGCTGTTTTTT.

The CDR3: CASSQETRTGGATGELFF. The CDR3 bases are TGTGCCAGCAGCCAAGAGACTCGGACTGGCGGAGCAACCGGGGAGCTGTTTTTT. The V call is TRBV3-1 (or the pseudogene TRBV3-2), the J call TRBJ2-2, with a weak D call TRBD2 (5 bases). The V end lost 0 bases, the J end lost 5 bases, and 19 bases lay between the germline ends. The CDR3 contains 18 residues. CDR1 is LGHDT, CDR2 YNNKEL, per germline (reference sequence).

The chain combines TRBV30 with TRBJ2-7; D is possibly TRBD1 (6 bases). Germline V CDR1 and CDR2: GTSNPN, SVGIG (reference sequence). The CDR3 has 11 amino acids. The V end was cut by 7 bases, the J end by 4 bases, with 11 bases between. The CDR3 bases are TGTGCCTCGAATAGGGGGTACGAGCAGTACTTC. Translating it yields CASNRGYEQYF.

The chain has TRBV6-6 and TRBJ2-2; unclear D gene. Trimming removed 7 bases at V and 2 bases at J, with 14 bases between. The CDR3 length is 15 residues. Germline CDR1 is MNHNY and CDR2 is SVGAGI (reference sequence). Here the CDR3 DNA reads TGTGCCAGCATCCCGTCAGGCGGAAACACCGGGGAGCTGTTTTTT. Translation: CASIPSGGNTGELFF.

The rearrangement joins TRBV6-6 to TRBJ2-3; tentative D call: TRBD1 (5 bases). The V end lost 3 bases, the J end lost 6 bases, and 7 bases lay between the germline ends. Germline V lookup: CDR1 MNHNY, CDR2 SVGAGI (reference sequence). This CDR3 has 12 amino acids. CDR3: CASSYDSDTQYF. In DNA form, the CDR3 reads TGTGCCAGCAGTTATGACAGCGATACGCAGTATTTT.

The CDR3 protein is CASSEGGGGYGYTF. The CDR3 nucleotides read TGCGCCAGCAGTGAAGGAGGGGGGGGCTATGGCTACACCTTC. The chain combines TRBV10-2 with TRBJ1-2; D is possibly TRBD1 (6 bases). The germline gives CDR1 WSHSY, CDR2 SAAADI. There are 14 residues in the CDR3. Trimming stripped 3 bases from V and 4 bases from J, with 12 bases between.

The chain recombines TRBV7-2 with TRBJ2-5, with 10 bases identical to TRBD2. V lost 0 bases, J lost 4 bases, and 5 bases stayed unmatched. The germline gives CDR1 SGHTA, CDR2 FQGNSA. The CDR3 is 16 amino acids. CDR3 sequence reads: CASSLAGASGGETQYF. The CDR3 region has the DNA TGTGCCAGCAGCTTAGCAGGGGCTAGCGGGGGAGAGACCCAGTACTTC. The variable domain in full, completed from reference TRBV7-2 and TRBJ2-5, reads GAGVSQSPSNKVTEKGKDVELRCDPISGHTALYWYRQSLGQGLEFLIYFQGNSAPDKSGLPSDRFSAERTGGSVSTLTIQRTQQEDSAVYLCASSLAGASGGETQYFGPGTRLLVL.

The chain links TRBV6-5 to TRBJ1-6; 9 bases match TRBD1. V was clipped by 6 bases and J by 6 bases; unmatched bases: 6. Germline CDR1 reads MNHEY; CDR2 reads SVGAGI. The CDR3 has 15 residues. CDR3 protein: CASSGQGRGNSPLHF. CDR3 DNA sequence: TGTGCCAGCAGCGGACAGGGGCGGGGTAATTCACCCCTCCACTTT.

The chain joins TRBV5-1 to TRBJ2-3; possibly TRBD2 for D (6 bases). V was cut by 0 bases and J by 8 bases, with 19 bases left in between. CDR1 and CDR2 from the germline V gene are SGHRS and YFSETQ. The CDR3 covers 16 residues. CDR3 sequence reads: CASSLGTVLARSTQYF. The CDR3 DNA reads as TGCGCCAGCAGCTTGGGTACTGTACTAGCTCGAAGTACGCAGTATTTT.

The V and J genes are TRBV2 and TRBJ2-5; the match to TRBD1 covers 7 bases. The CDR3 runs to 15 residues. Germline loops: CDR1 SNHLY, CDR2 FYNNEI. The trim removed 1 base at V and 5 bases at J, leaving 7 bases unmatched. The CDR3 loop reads CASSEGQGGFETQYF. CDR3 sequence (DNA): TGTGCCAGCAGTGAAGGACAGGGCGGTTTCGAGACCCAGTACTTC.

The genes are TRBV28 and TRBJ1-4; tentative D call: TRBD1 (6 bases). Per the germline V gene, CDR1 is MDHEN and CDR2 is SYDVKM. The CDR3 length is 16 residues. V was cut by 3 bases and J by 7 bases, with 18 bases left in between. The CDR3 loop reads CASSFFVAGVREKLFF. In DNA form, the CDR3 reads TGTGCCAGCAGTTTCTTTGTGGCAGGGGTTCGTGAAAAACTGTTTTTT.

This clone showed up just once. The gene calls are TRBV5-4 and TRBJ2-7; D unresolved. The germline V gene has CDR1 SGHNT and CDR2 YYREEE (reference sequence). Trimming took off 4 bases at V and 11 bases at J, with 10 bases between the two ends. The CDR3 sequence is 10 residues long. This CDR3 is CASSPGREYF. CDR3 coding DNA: TGTGCCAGCAGCCCCGGGCGCGAGTACTTC.

CDR3 protein: CAWGGAGSPLHF. The DNA for the CDR3 is TGTGCCTGGGGAGGGGCTGGATCACCCCTCCACTTT. The rearrangement links TRBV30 to TRBJ1-6; tentatively, D is TRBD1 (5 bases). Germline V gene sequence: CDR1 GTSNPN, CDR2 SVGIG (reference sequence). This CDR3 comprises 12 residues. Trimming took 5 bases from V and 10 from J, leaving 12 bases between them.

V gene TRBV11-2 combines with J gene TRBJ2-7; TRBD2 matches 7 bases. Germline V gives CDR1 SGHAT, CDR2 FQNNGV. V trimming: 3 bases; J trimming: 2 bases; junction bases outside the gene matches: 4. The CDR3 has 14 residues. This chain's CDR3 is CASSFPSGPYEQYF. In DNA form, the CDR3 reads TGTGCCAGCAGCTTCCCTAGCGGTCCCTACGAGCAGTACTTC.

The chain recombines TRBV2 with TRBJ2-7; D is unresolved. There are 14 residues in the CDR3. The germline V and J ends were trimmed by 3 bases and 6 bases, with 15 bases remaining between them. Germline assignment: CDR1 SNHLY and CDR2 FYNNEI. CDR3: CASSDGLFIGEQYF. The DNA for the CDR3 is TGTGCCAGCAGTGACGGTCTATTTATCGGCGAGCAGTACTTC.

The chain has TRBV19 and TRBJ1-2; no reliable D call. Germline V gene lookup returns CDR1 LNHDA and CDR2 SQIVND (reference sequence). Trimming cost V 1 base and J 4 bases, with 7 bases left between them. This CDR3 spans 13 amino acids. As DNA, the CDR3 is TGTGCCAGTAGTATAGCCGGAACCTATGGCTACACCTTC. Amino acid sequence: CASSIAGTYGYTF.

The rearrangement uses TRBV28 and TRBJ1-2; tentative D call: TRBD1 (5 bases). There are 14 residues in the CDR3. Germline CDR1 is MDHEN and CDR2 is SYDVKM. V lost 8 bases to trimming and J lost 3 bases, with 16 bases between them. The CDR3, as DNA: TGTGCCAGCTATCGCTTTCAGGGACACTATGGCTACACCTTC. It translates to CASYRFQGHYGYTF.

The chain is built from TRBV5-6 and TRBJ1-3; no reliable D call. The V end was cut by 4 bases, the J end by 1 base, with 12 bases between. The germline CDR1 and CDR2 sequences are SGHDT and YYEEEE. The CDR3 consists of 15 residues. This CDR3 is CASSPGVFSGNTIYF. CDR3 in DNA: TGTGCCAGCAGCCCTGGGGTGTTTTCTGGAAACACCATATATTTT.